The 30 T cell receptor beta chains below come from one sample, sequenced in a study of shared clonotypes between healthy human individuals. TCRdb's table, derived via immunoSEQ multiplex PCR, lists solely in-frame clones and lacks some. The table lists about 1.5 million clones, around 98% of them singletons, with about 0.45% in the top ten. The source material was naive CD4+ T cells sorted from blood. The subset was: CD45RA+ positively selected. The receptors shown here come from a man aged 25-45 years in good health.

This chain links TRBV10-1 with TRBJ2-1; a possible D gene is TRBD2 (6 bases). CDR3 length: 14 residues. The germline V and J ends were trimmed by 3 bases and 1 base, with 7 bases remaining between them. CDR1 is WNHNN and CDR2 is SYGVQD in the germline V gene (reference sequence). The CDR3 protein is CASSDGGSYNEQFF. The DNA of the CDR3 is TGCGCCAGCAGTGACGGGGGATCCTACAATGAGCAGTTCTTC.

V and J are TRBV19 and TRBJ2-3; no reliable D call. Germline V CDR1 and CDR2: LNHDA, SQIVND (reference sequence). Trimming cost V 6 bases and J 0 bases, with 13 bases left between them. The CDR3 runs 15 residues. CDR3 sequence reads: CASRQSAISTDTQYF. CDR3 nucleotide sequence: TGTGCCAGTAGGCAGTCAGCTATCAGCACAGATACGCAGTATTTT.

This sequence joins TRBV28 and TRBJ1-2, with D hard to call. Trimming stripped 3 bases from V and 2 bases from J, with 7 bases between. The germline V gene has CDR1 MDHEN and CDR2 SYDVKM. The CDR3 is made up of 13 amino acids. The CDR3 sequence is CASSFSRNYGYTF. The DNA of the CDR3 is TGTGCCAGCAGTTTTAGCCGGAACTATGGCTACACCTTC.

Notes on this clone: Other nucleotide sequences in the sample specify the same CDR3. This sequence joins TRBV6-1 and TRBJ2-7, with a weak D call TRBD1 (5 bases). Trimming took 4 bases from V and 2 from J, leaving 9 bases between them. The CDR3 is made up of 13 amino acids. Germline V gene data show CDR1 as MNHNS and CDR2 as SASEGT. In DNA form, the CDR3 reads TGTGCCAGCAGTGTCAGGGAACCCTACGAGCAGTACTTC. Its translation is CASSVREPYEQYF.

J is TRBJ2-7 and V is TRBV9, with D uncertain. Trimming cost V 0 bases and J 4 bases, with 5 bases left between them. Germline-derived CDR1 and CDR2 are SGDLS and YYNGEE. This CDR3 comprises 12 residues. This CDR3 reads CASSVVGYEQYF. The CDR3 DNA sequence: TGTGCCAGCAGCGTAGTGGGTTACGAGCAGTACTTC. The full variable domain, with the rest looked up from reference TRBV9 and TRBJ2-7, is DSGVTQTPKHLITATGQRVTLRCSPRSGDLSVYWYQQSLDQGLQFLIQYYNGEERAKGNILERFSAQQFPDLHSELNLSSLELGDSALYFCASSVVGYEQYFGPGTRLTVT.

The chain uses TRBV5-1 and TRBJ2-7; 15 bases align to TRBD2. This CDR3 spans 16 amino acids. V shed 4 bases and J 6 bases; nucleotides not matched to a gene: 8. Germline CDR1 and CDR2: SGHRS and YFSETQ. The CDR3 nucleotides read TGCGCCAGCAGCCAAGGACTAGCGGGAGGGTATGGCGAGCAGTACTTC. Protein product: CASSQGLAGGYGEQYF.

The chain is built from TRBV5-1 and TRBJ2-5; D possibly matches TRBD1 or TRBD2 (5 bases each). The CDR3 is 14 residues long. Germline V lookup: CDR1 SGHRS, CDR2 YFSETQ. V lost 4 bases and J 6 bases, leaving 16 bases between the germline ends. This CDR3 reads CASSPAAEGQTQYF. The CDR3, as DNA: TGCGCCAGCAGCCCCGCGGCAGAGGGGCAGACCCAGTACTTC. Full variable domain (rest looked up from reference TRBV5-1 and TRBJ2-5): KAGVTQTPRYLIKTRGQQVTLSCSPISGHRSVSWYQQTPGQGLQFLFEYFSETQRNKGNFPGRFSGRQFSNSRSEMNVSTLELGDSALYLCASSPAAEGQTQYFGPGTRLLVL.

This clone has a single count. Different DNA sequences within this sample yield the same CDR3. The rearrangement uses TRBV5-1 and TRBJ1-5; D gene uncertain. The CDR3 extends over 13 amino acids. The germline V gene encodes CDR1 SGHRS and CDR2 YFSETQ. V was trimmed by 1 base and J by 0 bases, leaving 2 bases between them. The CDR3 nucleotides are TGCGCCAGCAGCTTGTTTAGCAATCAGCCCCAGCATTTT. It specifies CASSLFSNQPQHF.

The CDR3 coding sequence is TGCGCCAGCAGCCAAATCCGCTCGGGGGACTTCCAAGAGACCCAGTACTTC. It translates to CASSQIRSGDFQETQYF. The chain couples TRBV4-3 to TRBJ2-5; tentative D call: TRBD2 (6 bases). The CDR3 is made up of 17 amino acids. Trimming removed 2 bases at V and 1 base at J, with 17 bases between. In germline, CDR1 is LGHNA, CDR2 YSLEER.

The CDR3 is CASRREGTEAFF. In DNA, the CDR3 is TGCGCCAGCAGAAGGGAGGGTACTGAAGCTTTCTTT. The gene calls are TRBV5-1 and TRBJ1-1, with D uncertain. The germline V gene has CDR1 SGHRS and CDR2 YFSETQ. CDR3 length: 12 residues. V was pared by 5 bases and J by 5 bases, with 10 bases between. The full variable domain, rest sourced from reference TRBV5-1 and TRBJ1-1, is KAGVTQTPRYLIKTRGQQVTLSCSPISGHRSVSWYQQTPGQGLQFLFEYFSETQRNKGNFPGRFSGRQFSNSRSEMNVSTLELGDSALYLCASRREGTEAFFGQGTRLTVV.

The CDR3 loop reads CASSLGTMRSYEQYF. CDR3 DNA sequence: TGTGCCAGCAGCCTCGGGACAATGCGCTCCTACGAGCAGTACTTC. This chain links TRBV9 with TRBJ2-7; weak D call: TRBD1 (6 bases). The CDR3 runs 15 residues. Trimming stripped 4 bases from V and 0 bases from J, with 14 bases between. Germline values: CDR1 SGDLS, CDR2 YYNGEE.

Written as DNA, the CDR3 is TGTGCCAGCCAGCAGGGGCAAGAGACCCAGTACTTC. The encoded protein is CASQQGQETQYF. The chain recombines TRBV28 with TRBJ2-5, with a possible D match to TRBD1 (6 bases). CDR3 size: 12 residues. V dropped 8 bases and J dropped 2 bases, with 9 bases sitting between them. Germline CDR1 MDHEN, CDR2 SYDVKM. Full variable domain (rest looked up from reference TRBV28 and TRBJ2-5): DVKVTQSSRYLVKRTGEKVFLECVQDMDHENMFWYRQDPGLGLRLIYFSYDVKMKEKGDIPEGYSVSREKKERFSLILESASTNQTSMYLCASQQGQETQYFGPGTRLLVL.

This chain uses TRBV28 with TRBJ1-1, with unresolved D. This CDR3 comprises 14 residues. Trimming stripped 7 bases from V and 5 bases from J, with 17 bases between. Germline CDR1 is MDHEN and CDR2 is SYDVKM. The CDR3 DNA reads as TGTGCCAGCACCCTGGTGATGAGGGTAACTGAAGCTTTCTTT. Its protein is CASTLVMRVTEAFF.

Remarks on this clone: The sample carries other DNA sequences with the same CDR3. The chain has TRBV28 and TRBJ2-7; D may be TRBD1 or TRBD2 (5 bases each). The CDR3 is 12 residues long. CDR1 and CDR2 (germline): MDHEN, SYDVKM. V dropped 6 bases and J dropped 6 bases, with 12 bases sitting between them. The DNA for the CDR3 is TGTGCCAGCAGCCTCCGGGGCTCCGAGCAGTACTTC. This translates into CASSLRGSEQYF.

This chain connects TRBV5-4 to TRBJ1-4; tentative D call: TRBD1 (5 bases). This CDR3 comprises 15 residues. Trimming left V 5 bases short and J 0 bases short, with 11 bases between. Germline V CDR1 and CDR2: SGHNT, YYREEE (reference sequence). The CDR3 protein is CASREGGATNEKLFF. The CDR3 coding sequence is TGTGCCAGCAGGGAGGGAGGGGCAACTAATGAAAAACTGTTTTTT.

The CDR3 reads CASSPEPQGAREKLFF. CDR3 coding DNA: TGTGCCAGCAGCCCCGAACCACAGGGGGCGCGAGAAAAACTGTTTTTT. V usage is TRBV7-8 and J usage is TRBJ1-4; 9 bases agree with TRBD1. V gave up 5 bases and J gave up 8 bases; unmatched junction bases: 12. Germline V lookup: CDR1 SGHVS, CDR2 FQNEAQ. This CDR3 is built from 16 residues.

The chain combines TRBV5-1 with TRBJ2-3; 8 bases agree with TRBD1. V dropped 6 bases and J dropped 3; count of bases not matched to a gene: 15. The length of the CDR3 is 17 residues. Germline V gene sequence: CDR1 SGHRS, CDR2 YFSETQ. The CDR3 bases are TGCGCCAGCACCCCTCCGGGGACAGGTGGTTGGACAGATACGCAGTATTTT. This gives the protein CASTPPGTGGWTDTQYF.

Concerning this clone: Other nucleotide sequences from this sample produce the same CDR3. The chain uses TRBV28 and TRBJ2-7; 10 positions agree with TRBD2. CDR1 and CDR2 from the germline V gene are MDHEN and SYDVKM. The CDR3 is 15 residues long. The V segment lost 5 bases and the J segment 0 bases; nucleotides outside the gene matches: 4. CDR3 in amino acids: CASSPRTSGSYEQYF. The CDR3 bases are TGTGCCAGCAGTCCCCGGACTAGCGGCTCCTACGAGCAGTACTTC.

This chain uses TRBV5-4 with TRBJ1-3; D is possibly TRBD1 (5 bases). The CDR3 consists of 15 residues. The ends were cut back, 4 bases at V and 3 bases at J, with 14 bases in the middle. Germline V gene sequence: CDR1 SGHNT, CDR2 YYREEE (reference sequence). The CDR3 DNA is TGTGCCAGCAGCAAACACGGGACCGGTGGAAACACCATATATTTT. Translation gives CASSKHGTGGNTIYF.

The chain recombines TRBV18 with TRBJ1-4, with TRBD1 identical over 8 bases. The germline V gene has CDR1 KGHSH and CDR2 LQKENI. The V gene end was trimmed by 0 bases and the J gene end by 8 bases; junction bases not matched to a gene: 5. The length of the CDR3 is 15 residues. CDR3 coding DNA: TGTGCCAGCTCACCACCCTCACAGGGGGTCGAAAAACTGTTTTTT. This encodes CASSPPSQGVEKLFF.

J is TRBJ1-4 and V is TRBV5-1, with D unclear. CDR3 length equals 12 residues. V dropped 4 bases and J dropped 11 bases, with 12 bases sitting between them. The germline CDR1 and CDR2 sequences are SGHRS and YFSETQ. The CDR3 region has the DNA TGCGCCAGCAGCGTGGATATGGGGAAACTGTTTTTT. This translates into CASSVDMGKLFF.

The chain links TRBV28 to TRBJ2-5; tentatively, D is TRBD1 (6 bases). V lost 5 bases, J lost 2 bases, and 15 bases lay in between. The germline CDR1 and CDR2 sequences are MDHEN and SYDVKM. The length of the CDR3 is 15 residues. The CDR3 protein is CASSLGAGLQETQYF. CDR3 nucleotides: TGTGCCAGCAGTCTGGGGGCGGGTCTGCAAGAGACCCAGTACTTC.

The chain uses TRBV5-1 and TRBJ2-1; D is unresolved. Trimming shortened V by 2 bases and J by 0 bases, and 9 bases separated the two germline ends. The length of the CDR3 is 15 residues. Germline V gene lookup returns CDR1 SGHRS and CDR2 YFSETQ. CDR3 coding DNA: TGCGCCAGCAGCTTCGTAGTGGGCTCCTACAATGAGCAGTTCTTC. Translating it yields CASSFVVGSYNEQFF.

The count of this clone is one. The genes are TRBV18 and TRBJ1-3; TRBD1 agrees at 7 bases. Germline assignment: CDR1 KGHSH and CDR2 LQKENI. This CDR3 has 16 residues. With 6 bases clipped from V and 6 bases from J, the junction kept 14 bases outside the gene matches. CDR3 in amino acids: CASSRRSTGPENTIYF. The DNA for the CDR3 is TGTGCCAGCTCGCGACGTTCGACAGGGCCCGAAAACACCATATATTTT.

The rearrangement links TRBV5-4 to TRBJ2-3; unclear D gene. Trimming shortened V by 3 bases and J by 6 bases, and 8 bases separated the two germline ends. CDR1 is SGHNT, CDR2 YYREEE, per germline (reference sequence). This CDR3 is 12 amino acids long. DNA of the CDR3: TGTGCCAGCAGCTCACCCCGCGATACGCAGTATTTT. It is translated as CASSSPRDTQYF.

The chain couples TRBV12-5 to TRBJ2-1, with D possibly being TRBD2 (5 bases). The ends were cut back, 4 bases at V and 9 bases at J, with 10 bases in the middle. Germline-derived CDR1 and CDR2 are LGHNT and FRNRAP. The CDR3 is made up of 12 amino acids. The CDR3 region has the DNA TGTGCTAGTGGTTCCCGTCGGGGTGAGCAGTTCTTC. Its protein is CASGSRRGEQFF. The complete variable domain, with remaining parts taken from reference TRBV12-5 and TRBJ2-1, reads DARVTQTPRHKVTEMGQEVTMRCQPILGHNTVFWYRQTMMQGLELLAYFRNRAPLDDSGMPKDRFSAEMPDATLATLKIQPSEPRDSAVYFCASGSRRGEQFFGPGTRLTVL.

The gene calls are TRBV2 and TRBJ1-2; 7 nucleotides align to TRBD1. V trimming: 6 bases; J trimming: 4 bases; junction bases outside the gene matches: 17. CDR1 is SNHLY and CDR2 is FYNNEI in the germline V gene. The CDR3 sequence is 17 residues long. The CDR3 protein is CASSRTHVTGVRYGYTF. DNA of the CDR3: TGTGCCAGCAGCCGAACCCACGTAACAGGGGTTCGCTATGGCTACACCTTC.

The V and J genes are TRBV30 and TRBJ2-3, with 9 bases aligning to TRBD2. With 3 bases clipped from V and 4 bases from J, the junction kept 8 bases outside the gene matches. The CDR3 is 15 residues long. Germline values: CDR1 GTSNPN, CDR2 SVGIG (reference sequence). The CDR3 loop is CAWRYIAGAPDTQYF. Here the CDR3 DNA reads TGTGCCTGGAGGTATATAGCGGGAGCCCCAGATACGCAGTATTTT.

The rearrangement links TRBV29-1 to TRBJ2-6, with D unresolved. V lost 4 bases and J lost 0, with 13 bases in between. Germline CDR1 SQVTM, CDR2 ANQGSEA. The CDR3 is 16 amino acids. The CDR3 nucleotides read TGCAGCGTTGTGGGCCTTGGTTACTCTGGGGCCAACGTCCTGACTTTC. Translation gives CSVVGLGYSGANVLTF.

The chain has TRBV29-1 and TRBJ2-7, with D unresolved. Germline V gene lookup returns CDR1 SQVTM and CDR2 ANQGSEA. CDR3 size: 11 residues. V lost 5 bases and J 3 bases, leaving 8 bases between the germline ends. CDR3 amino acids: CSVLRSYEQYF. DNA of the CDR3: TGCAGCGTTCTTAGAAGCTACGAGCAGTACTTC.